The rows below give T cell receptor beta chains drawn from one sample of a study of T cells in Graves' hyperthyroidism and ophthalmopathy. In TCRdb, the multiplex PCR reads were re-called with MiXCR into one record per CDR3 protein. The sample lists about 370,000 distinct CDR3 sequences, 12% to 15% seen once, with roughly a fifth in the top ten. The sequencing input was blood. The receptor source for this set is a woman aged 60-70 years with Graves' ophthalmopathy. The CDR3 runs from the conserved cysteine through the conserved F or W. The D gene is left open where the match is weak. The size field is filled for only some rows; it gives once, few, many or a size class.

D gene: NA
clone size: many
J gene: TRBJ1-2
V gene: TRBV10-3
CDR3 DNA: TGTGCCATCAGTGAATTGAGGGACCTCCTATGGAGCTACACCTTC
CDR3 protein: CAISELRDLLWSYTF

D gene: NA
clone size: many
J gene: TRBJ2-5
V gene: TRBV3-1
CDR3 DNA: TGTGCCAGCAGCCAAGATTGGGGCCAAGAGACCCAGTACTTC
CDR3 protein: CASSQDWGQETQYF

D gene: TRBD1
clone size: NA
J gene: TRBJ2-2
V gene: TRBV4-1
CDR3 DNA: TGCGCCAGCAGCCAAGGGCCGGGACAGGGGGCGCGGTACACCGGGGAGCTGTTTTTT
CDR3 protein: CASSQGPGQGARYTGELFF

D gene: TRBD2
clone size: few
J gene: TRBJ2-2
V gene: TRBV20-1
CDR3 DNA: TGCAGTGCTAGAGTTGACCTAGCGGGGACCGGGGAGCTGTTTTTT
CDR3 protein: CSARVDLAGTGELFF

D gene: TRBD2
clone size: NA
J gene: TRBJ2-2
V gene: TRBV10-3
CDR3 DNA: TGTGCCACCCAGAAGGGAGGGGAGGTCGGGGAGCTGTTTTTT
CDR3 protein: CATQKGGEVGELFF

D gene: TRBD2
clone size: many
J gene: TRBJ2-1
V gene: TRBV6-1
CDR3 DNA: TGTGCCAGCTCAGGGGGGACTAGCGGGAGGAGGAGGGGTAACTACAATGAGCAGTTCTTC
CDR3 protein: CASSGGTSGRRRGNYNEQFF

D gene: NA
clone size: few
J gene: TRBJ1-5
V gene: TRBV19
CDR3 DNA: TGTGCCAGTAACCCTTGGGGGACCCAGCCCCAGCATTTT
CDR3 protein: CASNPWGTQPQHF

D gene: NA
clone size: few
J gene: TRBJ2-1
V gene: TRBV29-1
CDR3 DNA: TGCAGCGTCAGCGACAGGGAGCGGGACAATGAGCAGTTCTTC
CDR3 protein: CSVSDRERDNEQFF

D gene: TRBD2
clone size: NA
J gene: TRBJ2-7
V gene: TRBV6-2/TRBV6-3
CDR3 DNA: TGTGCCAGCAGTCAACCCCTAGCGGGAGTGTACGAGCAGTACTTC
CDR3 protein: CASSQPLAGVYEQYF

D gene: NA
clone size: many
J gene: TRBJ2-2
V gene: TRBV28
CDR3 DNA: TGTGCCAGCAGCAAAGACAGTAACACCGGGGAGCTGTTTTTT
CDR3 protein: CASSKDSNTGELFF

D gene: TRBD2
clone size: many
J gene: TRBJ2-2
V gene: TRBV10-2
CDR3 DNA: TGCGCCAGCAGTGTCACTAGCGGGAAGGCCGGGGAGCTGTTTTTT
CDR3 protein: CASSVTSGKAGELFF

D gene: TRBD2
clone size: many
J gene: TRBJ2-7
V gene: TRBV3-1
CDR3 DNA: TGTGCCAGCAGCCAAGGACTAGCGCCCGCCTACGAGCAGTACTTC
CDR3 protein: CASSQGLAPAYEQYF

D gene: TRBD1
clone size: many
J gene: TRBJ1-2
V gene: TRBV4-1
CDR3 DNA: TGCGCCAGCAGCCAACCATACAGGGGATCTAACTATGGCTACACCTTC
CDR3 protein: CASSQPYRGSNYGYTF

D gene: TRBD1
clone size: many
J gene: TRBJ2-7
V gene: TRBV18
CDR3 DNA: TGTGCCAGCTCACCTTTTGGACAGGGGAACGAGCAGTACTTC
CDR3 protein: CASSPFGQGNEQYF

D gene: TRBD1
clone size: many
J gene: TRBJ1-5
V gene: TRBV10-2
CDR3 DNA: TGCGCCAGCAGTGAGTGGACAGGGAGGGATCAGCCCCAGCATTTT
CDR3 protein: CASSEWTGRDQPQHF

D gene: TRBD1
clone size: NA
J gene: TRBJ1-2
V gene: TRBV5-1
CDR3 DNA: TGCGCCAGCAGCTTGAGGGAGGGGGCCGGTGGCTACACCTTC
CDR3 protein: CASSLREGAGGYTF

D gene: NA
clone size: NA
J gene: TRBJ2-1
V gene: TRBV14
CDR3 DNA: TGTGCCAGCAGCCTTTATGGGAGCATTTACAATGAGCAGTTCTTC
CDR3 protein: CASSLYGSIYNEQFF

D gene: NA
clone size: many
J gene: TRBJ1-6
V gene: TRBV5-1
CDR3 DNA: TGCGCCAGCAGCCAAGACAGTCTAAATTCACCCCTCCACTTT
CDR3 protein: CASSQDSLNSPLHF

D gene: TRBD2
clone size: many
J gene: TRBJ2-3
V gene: TRBV6-2/TRBV6-3
CDR3 DNA: TGTGCCAGCAGCTACCCGACGACTAGCGGGAAAACAGATACGCAGTATTTT
CDR3 protein: CASSYPTTSGKTDTQYF

D gene: NA
clone size: NA
J gene: TRBJ2-3
V gene: TRBV20-1
CDR3 DNA: TGCAGTGCTAGAGATGAAGCTACTACGCAGTATTTT
CDR3 protein: CSARDEATTQYF

D gene: NA
clone size: NA
J gene: TRBJ2-6
V gene: TRBV14
CDR3 DNA: TGTGCCAGCAGCCGTTATTCAGGGGGGATCAGCTCTGGGGCCAACGTCCTGACTTTC
CDR3 protein: CASSRYSGGISSGANVLTF

D gene: NA
clone size: many
J gene: TRBJ2-2
V gene: TRBV28
CDR3 DNA: TGTGCCAGCAGTTTACAACCGGCGAACACCGGGGAGCTGTTTTTT
CDR3 protein: CASSLQPANTGELFF

D gene: NA
clone size: many
J gene: TRBJ1-5
V gene: TRBV10-2
CDR3 DNA: TGCGCCAGCAGTGAGGGGCGGGGGGGGCAAAGCAATCAGCCCCAGCATTTT
CDR3 protein: CASSEGRGGQSNQPQHF

D gene: NA
clone size: many
J gene: TRBJ2-5
V gene: TRBV20-1
CDR3 DNA: TGCAGTGCCCTAAGGAGCGGCTTCTCGATGGAGACCCAGTACTTC
CDR3 protein: CSALRSGFSMETQYF

D gene: NA
clone size: many
J gene: TRBJ2-5
V gene: TRBV3-1
CDR3 DNA: TGTGCCAGCAGCCAAAGGGAACAAGAGACCCAGTACTTC
CDR3 protein: CASSQREQETQYF

D gene: TRBD1
clone size: many
J gene: TRBJ2-3
V gene: TRBV3-1
CDR3 DNA: TGTGCCAGCAGCCCCCCGGGACAGGGGACAGGTACGCAGTATTTT
CDR3 protein: CASSPPGQGTGTQYF

D gene: TRBD2
clone size: many
J gene: TRBJ2-5
V gene: TRBV7-2
CDR3 DNA: TGTGCCAGCAGCTTTAGCGGGGCCCAAGAGACCCAGTACTTC
CDR3 protein: CASSFSGAQETQYF

D gene: TRBD1
clone size: many
J gene: TRBJ1-1
V gene: TRBV18
CDR3 DNA: TGTGCCAGCTCAAGGGACAGGGACACTGAAGCTTTCTTT
CDR3 protein: CASSRDRDTEAFF

D gene: TRBD1
clone size: many
J gene: TRBJ2-1
V gene: TRBV3-1
CDR3 DNA: TGTGCCAGCAGCCAAGGGACCGGGACAGGGATGTACAATGAGCAGTTCTTC
CDR3 protein: CASSQGTGTGMYNEQFF

D gene: NA
clone size: many
J gene: TRBJ2-3
V gene: TRBV6-5
CDR3 DNA: TGTGCCAGCAGTTACTCGAGAGGGGGAACAGATACGCAGTATTTT
CDR3 protein: CASSYSRGGTDTQYF

D gene: TRBD1
clone size: many
J gene: TRBJ1-2
V gene: TRBV27
CDR3 DNA: TGTGCCAGCAGTTTACGGACAGGGAACAACTATGGCTACACCTTC
CDR3 protein: CASSLRTGNNYGYTF

D gene: NA
clone size: NA
J gene: TRBJ1-1
V gene: TRBV6-1
CDR3 DNA: TGTGCCAGCAGCCCAGTGGGTAACACTGAAGCTTTCTTT
CDR3 protein: CASSPVGNTEAFF

D gene: NA
clone size: many
J gene: TRBJ1-1
V gene: TRBV12-5
CDR3 DNA: TGTGCTAGTGGTCCCGGCGAGGGACGCACTGAAGCTTTCTTT
CDR3 protein: CASGPGEGRTEAFF

D gene: NA
clone size: many
J gene: TRBJ2-2
V gene: TRBV12-3/TRBV12-4
CDR3 DNA: TGTGCCAGCAGTTTACTTCAGGGGCTAAGGAACACCGGGGAGCTGTTTTTT
CDR3 protein: CASSLLQGLRNTGELFF

D gene: NA
clone size: few
J gene: TRBJ1-6
V gene: TRBV2
CDR3 DNA: TGTGCCACCTCTGTAGAGGGAACGAACTCACCCCTCCACTTT
CDR3 protein: CATSVEGTNSPLHF

D gene: NA
clone size: few
J gene: TRBJ2-5
V gene: TRBV5-1
CDR3 DNA: TGCGCCAGCAGCTTGGGAGGGTCAGCCTCCCAAGAGACCCAGTACTTC
CDR3 protein: CASSLGGSASQETQYF

D gene: NA
clone size: NA
J gene: TRBJ1-3
V gene: TRBV29-1
CDR3 DNA: TGCAGCGTCGGGGGGGACACGAGCTCTGGAAACACCATATATTTT
CDR3 protein: CSVGGDTSSGNTIYF

D gene: TRBD1
clone size: few
J gene: TRBJ2-1
V gene: TRBV19
CDR3 DNA: TGTGCCAGTAGTAGCGGTGGGCAGGGGGCGAGGGACCATGAGCAGTTCTTC
CDR3 protein: CASSSGGQGARDHEQFF

D gene: NA
clone size: NA
J gene: TRBJ2-1
V gene: TRBV14
CDR3 DNA: TGTGCCAGCAGCCAAGTTGGAGTCGGTAATGAGCAGTTCTTC
CDR3 protein: CASSQVGVGNEQFF

D gene: NA
clone size: NA
J gene: TRBJ2-2
V gene: TRBV20-1
CDR3 DNA: TGCAGTGCTAGCCCTCGGGCATCCACCGGGGAGCTGTTTTTT
CDR3 protein: CSASPRASTGELFF